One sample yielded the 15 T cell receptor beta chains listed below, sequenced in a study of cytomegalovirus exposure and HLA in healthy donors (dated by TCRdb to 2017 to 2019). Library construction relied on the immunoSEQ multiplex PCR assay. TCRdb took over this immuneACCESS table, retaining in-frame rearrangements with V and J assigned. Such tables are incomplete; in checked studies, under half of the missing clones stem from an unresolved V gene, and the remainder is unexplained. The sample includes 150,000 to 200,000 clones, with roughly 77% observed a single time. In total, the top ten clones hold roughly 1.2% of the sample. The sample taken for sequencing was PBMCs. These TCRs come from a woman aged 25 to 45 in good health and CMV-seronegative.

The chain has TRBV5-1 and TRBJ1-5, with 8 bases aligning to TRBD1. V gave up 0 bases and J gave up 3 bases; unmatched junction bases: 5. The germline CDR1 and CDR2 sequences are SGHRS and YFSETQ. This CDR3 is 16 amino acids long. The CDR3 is CASSLGAGGSNQPQHF. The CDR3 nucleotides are TGCGCCAGCAGCTTGGGTGCAGGGGGCTCCAATCAGCCCCAGCATTTT.

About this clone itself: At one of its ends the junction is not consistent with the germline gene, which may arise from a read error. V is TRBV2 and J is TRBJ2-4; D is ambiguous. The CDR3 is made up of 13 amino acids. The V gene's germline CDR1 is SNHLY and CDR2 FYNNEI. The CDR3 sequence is CASSSDRFDIEYF. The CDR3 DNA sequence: TGTGCCAGCAGTAGTGACCGATTTGACATTGAGTACTTC.

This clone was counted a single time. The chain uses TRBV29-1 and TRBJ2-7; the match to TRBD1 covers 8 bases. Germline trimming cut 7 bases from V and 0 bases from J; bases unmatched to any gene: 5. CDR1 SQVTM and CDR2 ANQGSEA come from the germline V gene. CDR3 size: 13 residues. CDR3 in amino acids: CSARTGTSYEQYF. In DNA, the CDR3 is TGCAGCGCCAGGACAGGGACCTCCTACGAGCAGTACTTC.

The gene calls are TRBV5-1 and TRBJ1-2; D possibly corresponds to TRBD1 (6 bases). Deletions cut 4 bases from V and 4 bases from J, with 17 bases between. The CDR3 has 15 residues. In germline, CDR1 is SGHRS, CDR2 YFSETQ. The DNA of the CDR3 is TGCGCCAGCAGCCCTTCCCTCGACAGGTCCTATGGCTACACCTTC. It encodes CASSPSLDRSYGYTF. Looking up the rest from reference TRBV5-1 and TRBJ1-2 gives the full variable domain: KAGVTQTPRYLIKTRGQQVTLSCSPISGHRSVSWYQQTPGQGLQFLFEYFSETQRNKGNFPGRFSGRQFSNSRSEMNVSTLELGDSALYLCASSPSLDRSYGYTFGSGTRLTVV.

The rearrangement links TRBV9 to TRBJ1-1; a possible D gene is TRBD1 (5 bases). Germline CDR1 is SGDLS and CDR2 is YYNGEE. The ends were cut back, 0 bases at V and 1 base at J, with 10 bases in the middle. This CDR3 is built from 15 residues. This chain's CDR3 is CASSVAQGGNTEAFF. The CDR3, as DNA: TGTGCCAGCAGCGTAGCCCAGGGAGGGAACACTGAAGCTTTCTTT.

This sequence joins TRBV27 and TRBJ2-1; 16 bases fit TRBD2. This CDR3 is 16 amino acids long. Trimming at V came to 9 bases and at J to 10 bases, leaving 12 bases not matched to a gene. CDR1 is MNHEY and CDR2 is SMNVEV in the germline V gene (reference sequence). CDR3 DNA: TGTGCCAGTACAAAATCGGGACTAGCGGGGGGGCACGAGCAGTTCTTC. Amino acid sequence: CASTKSGLAGGHEQFF.

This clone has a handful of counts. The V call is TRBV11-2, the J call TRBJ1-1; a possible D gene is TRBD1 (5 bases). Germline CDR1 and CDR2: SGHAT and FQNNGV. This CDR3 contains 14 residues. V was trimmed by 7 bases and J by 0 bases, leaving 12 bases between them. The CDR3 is CASTPATVNTEAFF. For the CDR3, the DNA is TGTGCCAGCACCCCAGCGACAGTGAACACTGAAGCTTTCTTT. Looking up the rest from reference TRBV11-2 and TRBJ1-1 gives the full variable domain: EAGVAQSPRYKIIEKRQSVAFWCNPISGHATLYWYQQILGQGPKLLIQFQNNGVVDDSQLPKDRFSAERLKGVDSTLKIQPAKLEDSAVYLCASTPATVNTEAFFGQGTRLTVV.

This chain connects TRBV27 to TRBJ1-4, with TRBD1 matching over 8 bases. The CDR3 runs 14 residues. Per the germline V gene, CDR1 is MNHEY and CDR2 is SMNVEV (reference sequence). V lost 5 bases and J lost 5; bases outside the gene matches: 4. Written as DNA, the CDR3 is TGTGCCAGCAGTCTACAGGGGGGAAATGAAAAACTGTTTTTT. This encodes CASSLQGGNEKLFF.

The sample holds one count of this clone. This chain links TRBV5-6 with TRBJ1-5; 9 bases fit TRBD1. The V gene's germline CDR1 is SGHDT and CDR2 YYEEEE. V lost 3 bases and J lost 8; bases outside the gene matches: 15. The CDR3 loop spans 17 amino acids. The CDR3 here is CASSYRGQGGAGKPQHF. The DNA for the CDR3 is TGTGCCAGCAGCTATAGGGGACAGGGAGGAGCCGGAAAGCCCCAGCATTTT. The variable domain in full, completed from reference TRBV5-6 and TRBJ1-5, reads DAGVTQSPTHLIKTRGQQVTLRCSPKSGHDTVSWYQQALGQGPQFIFQYYEEEERQRGNFPDRFSGHQFPNYSSELNVNALLLGDSALYLCASSYRGQGGAGKPQHFGDGTRLSIL.

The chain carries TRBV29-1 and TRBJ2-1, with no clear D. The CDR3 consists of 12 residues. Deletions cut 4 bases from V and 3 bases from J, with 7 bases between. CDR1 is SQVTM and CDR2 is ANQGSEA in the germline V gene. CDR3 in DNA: TGCAGCGTTGGGTCAGGCTACAATGAGCAGTTCTTC. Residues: CSVGSGYNEQFF.

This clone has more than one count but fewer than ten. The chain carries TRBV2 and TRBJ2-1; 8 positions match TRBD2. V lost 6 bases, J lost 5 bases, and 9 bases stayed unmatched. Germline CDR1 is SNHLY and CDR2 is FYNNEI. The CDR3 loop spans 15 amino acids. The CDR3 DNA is TGTGCCAGCAGACTACCGGGACTAGGGCACAATGAGCAGTTCTTC. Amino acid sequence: CASRLPGLGHNEQFF.

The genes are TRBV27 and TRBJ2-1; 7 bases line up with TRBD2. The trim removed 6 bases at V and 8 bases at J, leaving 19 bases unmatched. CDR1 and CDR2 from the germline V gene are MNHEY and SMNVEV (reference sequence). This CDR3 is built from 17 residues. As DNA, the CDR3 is TGTGCCAGCAGGCCCCACGAATCTAGCGGTCACCGGGATGAGCAGTTCTTC. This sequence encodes CASRPHESSGHRDEQFF.

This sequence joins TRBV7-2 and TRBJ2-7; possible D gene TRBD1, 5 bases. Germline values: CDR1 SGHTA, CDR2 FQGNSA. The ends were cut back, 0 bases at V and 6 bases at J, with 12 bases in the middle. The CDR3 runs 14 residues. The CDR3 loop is CASSLAGLNGEQYF. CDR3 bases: TGTGCCAGCAGCTTAGCGGGGCTAAATGGCGAGCAGTACTTC.

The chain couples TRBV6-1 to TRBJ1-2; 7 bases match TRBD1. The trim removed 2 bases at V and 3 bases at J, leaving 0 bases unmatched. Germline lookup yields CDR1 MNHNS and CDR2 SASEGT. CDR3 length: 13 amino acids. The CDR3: CASSEQGDYGYTF. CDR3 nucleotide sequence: TGTGCCAGCAGTGAACAGGGGGACTATGGCTACACCTTC.

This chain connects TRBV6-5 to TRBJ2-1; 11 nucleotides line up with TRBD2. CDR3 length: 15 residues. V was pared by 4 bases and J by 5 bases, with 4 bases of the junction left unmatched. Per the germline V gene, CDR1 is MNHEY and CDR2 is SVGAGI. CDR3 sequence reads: CASSLGTSGNNEQFF. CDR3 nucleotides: TGTGCCAGCAGTTTAGGGACTAGCGGTAACAATGAGCAGTTCTTC.